Listed here are 24 T cell receptor beta chains from one sample, sequenced in a study of blood T cell repertoires in COVID-19 (TCRdb year 2020). The protocol used for the library was the immunoSEQ multiplex PCR assay. TCRdb re-hosts the immuneACCESS table, in-frame sequences only. Its copies lack some clones; in the studies checked, an unresolved V gene accounts for under half of them, and the cause for the rest is not known. Present in this sample are around 220,000 clones, roughly three quarters of which were seen just once. The biggest ten clones account for under 4.5% of the sample. The sample consisted of peripheral blood. Receptors were obtained from a woman aged 40 to 50 with active or convalescent COVID-19.

The V gene is TRBV12-3 or TRBV12-4, the J gene TRBJ1-2; D is unresolved. V lost 5 bases to trimming and J lost 4 bases, with 11 bases between them. The CDR3 length is 13 residues. The DNA of the CDR3 is TGTGCCAGCAGTCCCTCCGTTATCTATGGCTACACCTTC. Protein product: CASSPSVIYGYTF.

This chain joins TRBV15 and TRBJ2-1, with 7 bases aligning to TRBD2. This CDR3 has 16 residues. Per the germline V gene, CDR1 is LNHNV and CDR2 is YYDKDF (reference sequence). With V trimmed by 3 bases and J by 4 bases, 9 bases remained unmatched. CDR3 DNA sequence: TGTGCCACCAGCAGTGAGACTAGCTGGGGTTACAATGAGCAGTTCTTC. Its translation is CATSSETSWGYNEQFF.

The rearrangement links TRBV4-1 to TRBJ1-5; no reliable D call. The CDR3 is 15 amino acids. Germline V gene sequence: CDR1 MGHRA, CDR2 YSYEKL. The V gene lost 1 base and the J gene lost 1 base, with 8 bases spanning the gap. CDR3 amino acids: CASSQASGSNQPQHF. In nucleotides, the CDR3 is TGCGCCAGCAGCCAAGCTTCGGGGAGCAATCAGCCCCAGCATTTT.

DNA of the CDR3: TGTGCCAGCAGTTCGGGAGGCTGGGGAGATACGCAGTATTTT. This sequence encodes CASSSGGWGDTQYF. The chain couples TRBV6-5 to TRBJ2-3; TRBD2 matches 7 bases. This CDR3 has 14 amino acids. Germline-derived CDR1 and CDR2 are MNHEY and SVGAGI. V was pared by 4 bases and J by 5 bases, with 6 bases of the junction left unmatched.

The chain is built from TRBV11-2 and TRBJ1-3; TRBD1 might be the D (5 bases). The CDR3 runs 14 residues. From germline, CDR1 is SGHAT and CDR2 FQNNGV. The V and J ends lost 4 bases and 2 bases respectively, with 9 bases between them. The chain's CDR3 is CASSYDRTGNTIYF. The CDR3 region has the DNA TGTGCCAGCAGCTATGACAGAACTGGAAACACCATATATTTT.

The rearrangement uses TRBV3-1 (or the pseudogene TRBV3-2) and TRBJ2-3; D gene unclear. This CDR3 is built from 13 residues. Trimming removed 1 base from V and 4 bases from J, with 6 bases in between. CDR1 is LGHDT and CDR2 is YNNKEL in the germline V gene (reference sequence). In DNA form, the CDR3 reads TGTGCCAGCAGCCAAGTCCTCTCAGATACGCAGTATTTT. Encoded protein: CASSQVLSDTQYF.

V and J are TRBV3-1 (or the pseudogene TRBV3-2) and TRBJ1-6; a weak D match, TRBD1 (5 bases). Germline CDR1 and CDR2: LGHDT and YNNKEL (reference sequence). The ends were cut back, 4 bases at V and 7 bases at J, with 14 bases in the middle. The CDR3 contains 15 residues. The CDR3 protein is CASSPRGDSNSPLHF. CDR3 DNA sequence: TGTGCCAGCAGCCCTAGGGGCGATTCCAATTCACCCCTCCACTTT.

The V call is TRBV6-5, the J call TRBJ2-3; TRBD2 aligns across 10 bases. The CDR3 sequence is 14 residues long. Per the germline V gene, CDR1 is MNHEY and CDR2 is SVGAGI. V lost 6 bases to trimming and J lost 7 bases; unmatched junction nucleotides: 7. CDR3 protein: CASRERGGRNTQYF. CDR3 bases: TGTGCCAGCAGGGAGCGGGGGGGTCGAAATACGCAGTATTTT.

This clone was seen once. The V call is TRBV30, the J call TRBJ1-1; D may be TRBD1 (6 bases). V lost 3 bases to trimming and J lost 6 bases, with 11 bases between them. The CDR3 loop spans 12 amino acids. Germline V gene lookup returns CDR1 GTSNPN and CDR2 SVGIG (reference sequence). The CDR3 sequence is CAWRGGAAEAFF. CDR3 coding DNA: TGTGCCTGGAGAGGGGGGGCCGCTGAAGCTTTCTTT.

V and J are TRBV11-2 and TRBJ1-1; D gene unclear. Germline values: CDR1 SGHAT, CDR2 FQNNGV. The germline V and J ends were trimmed by 3 bases and 3 bases, with 8 bases remaining between them. The CDR3 contains 13 residues. The CDR3 DNA follows: TGTGCCAGCAGCTTTAATCGGGACACTGAAGCTTTCTTT. Its translation is CASSFNRDTEAFF.

This clone was observed a few times. The chain has TRBV9 and TRBJ2-3, with D tentatively TRBD1 (5 bases). Per germline, CDR1 SGDLS and CDR2 YYNGEE. The V end lost 3 bases, the J end lost 5 bases, and 13 bases lay between the germline ends. The CDR3 is made up of 14 amino acids. This CDR3 is CASSETGHRDTQYF. In DNA, the CDR3 is TGTGCCAGCAGCGAAACCGGACACCGAGATACGCAGTATTTT.

This chain links TRBV6-6 with TRBJ1-1; TRBD1 aligns across 11 bases. The V gene end was trimmed by 5 bases and the J gene end by 9 bases; junction bases not matched to a gene: 11. The CDR3 extends over 15 amino acids. Germline assignment: CDR1 MNHNY and CDR2 SVGAGI (reference sequence). CDR3 in DNA: TGTGCCAGCAGTGCCGAGGGACAGGGGGGAAGGAAAGCTTTCTTT. Translating it yields CASSAEGQGGRKAFF.

The rearrangement uses TRBV20-1 and TRBJ2-7; TRBD1 might be the D (6 bases). CDR3 length: 11 residues. V was pared by 5 bases and J by 5 bases, with 10 bases between. Germline V gene data show CDR1 as DFQATT and CDR2 as SNEGSKA (reference sequence). The CDR3, as DNA: TGCAGTGCTCATCAGGGGAACGAGCAGTACTTC. Residues: CSAHQGNEQYF.

This rearrangement joins TRBV9 to TRBJ1-5; no firm D call. The CDR3 has 14 amino acids. V was trimmed by 4 bases and J by 0 bases, leaving 8 bases between them. Germline loops: CDR1 SGDLS, CDR2 YYNGEE. CDR3 residues: CASSKTDSNQPQHF. In nucleotides, the CDR3 is TGTGCCAGCAGCAAAACTGATAGCAATCAGCCCCAGCATTTT.

CDR3 bases: TGCGCCAGCAGCTTGGATGACATCAACTATGGCTACACCTTC. Protein: CASSLDDINYGYTF. The V call is TRBV5-1, the J call TRBJ1-2; D gene unclear. This CDR3 comprises 14 residues. V dropped 0 bases and J dropped 2 bases, with 8 bases sitting between them. CDR1 is SGHRS, CDR2 YFSETQ, per germline.

This clone has a handful of counts. CDR3 sequence reads: CASSHYRDPAGNEKLFF. CDR3 in DNA: TGTGCCAGTAGTCACTACCGGGATCCGGCGGGTAATGAAAAACTGTTTTTT. This sequence joins TRBV19 and TRBJ1-4; D call uncertain. Germline V lookup: CDR1 LNHDA, CDR2 SQIVND (reference sequence). The CDR3 spans 17 residues. Trimming took 5 bases from V and 4 from J, leaving 20 bases between them.

This chain uses TRBV27 with TRBJ2-2; perhaps TRBD2 as D (6 bases). V lost 5 bases and J lost 6, with 13 bases in between. The CDR3 extends over 14 amino acids. Germline values: CDR1 MNHEY, CDR2 SMNVEV (reference sequence). The CDR3 DNA reads TGTGCCAGCAGTGGCCGACTAGTTCCCGGGGAGCTGTTTTTT. Its protein is CASSGRLVPGELFF.

This clone was seen a handful of times. The gene calls are TRBV4-1 and TRBJ1-2; D remains ambiguous. The length of the CDR3 is 13 residues. CDR1 is MGHRA and CDR2 is YSYEKL in the germline V gene. Trimming took off 4 bases at V and 0 bases at J, with 6 bases between the two ends. CDR3 bases: TGCGCCAGCAGCCCGGGAGCTAACTATGGCTACACCTTC. Amino acid sequence: CASSPGANYGYTF.

This chain joins TRBV6-5 and TRBJ1-2; 9 bases are shared with TRBD1. CDR1 is MNHEY and CDR2 is SVGAGI in the germline V gene. The V segment lost 3 bases and the J segment 10 bases; nucleotides outside the gene matches: 6. The CDR3 consists of 13 residues. This CDR3 is CASSYPGTGLYTF. The CDR3 DNA reads as TGTGCCAGCAGTTATCCTGGGACAGGGCTCTACACCTTC.

CDR3 sequence (DNA): TGTGCCAGCTCACCGGCACAGGGAGATGGCAATCAGCCCCAGCATTTT. Translated: CASSPAQGDGNQPQHF. The genes are TRBV18 and TRBJ1-5; possibly TRBD1 for D (6 bases). This CDR3 has 16 amino acids. Per the germline V gene, CDR1 is KGHSH and CDR2 is LQKENI. V lost 3 bases and J 2 bases, leaving 14 bases between the germline ends.

DNA of the CDR3: TGTGCCAGCAGTCCGGGACAGGGAGGGCAGACCCAGTACTTC. Its protein is CASSPGQGGQTQYF. The chain couples TRBV6-5 to TRBJ2-5, with TRBD1 matching over 9 bases. There are 14 residues in the CDR3. The V gene end was trimmed by 5 bases and the J gene end by 6 bases; junction bases not matched to a gene: 7. The V gene's germline CDR1 is MNHEY and CDR2 SVGAGI.

The chain couples TRBV19 to TRBJ2-7; 9 nucleotides align to TRBD1. Germline values: CDR1 LNHDA, CDR2 SQIVND (reference sequence). This CDR3 region has 15 residues. Trimming took 3 bases from V and 4 from J; bases not matched to a gene: 7. The CDR3 region is CASSMLGQGIYEQYF. CDR3 sequence (DNA): TGTGCCAGTAGTATGCTGGGACAGGGCATATACGAGCAGTACTTC.

The chain couples TRBV10-3 to TRBJ1-5, with D unresolved. The V end was cut by 4 bases, the J end by 2 bases, with 9 bases between. This CDR3 is 14 amino acids long. Germline CDR1 reads ENHRY; CDR2 reads SYGVKD. The CDR3 spells CAISAGMGNQPQHF. CDR3 in DNA: TGTGCCATCAGTGCCGGGATGGGCAATCAGCCCCAGCATTTT.

V gene TRBV28 combines with J gene TRBJ2-3; TRBD1 might be the D (5 bases). The CDR3 consists of 14 residues. The ends were cut back, 3 bases at V and 3 bases at J, with 10 bases in the middle. Germline CDR1 reads MDHEN; CDR2 reads SYDVKM. The CDR3 DNA follows: TGTGCCAGCAGTTTGGGTCAGGGAACAGATACGCAGTATTTT. Protein product: CASSLGQGTDTQYF.